This TCR beta chain was captured in a study of T-cell reconstitution after alpha-beta-depleted transplantation in children. J gave up 4 bases and V 8 bases, and 12 bases lay outside the gene matches. Germline lookup yields CDR1 SGHRS and CDR2 YFSETQ. The CDR3 extends over 15 amino acids. General study points: A year had passed since transplant, and T-cell counts and diversity by then came mostly from newly produced T cells. Roughly two months post-transplant, alpha-beta T cells reportedly originated from several hundred graft clones that had expanded.

This clonotype was recorded at least ten times. Antigen unknown. Unique molecular identifiers were incorporated when the TCRbeta library was constructed. TCRdb reanalysed the PCR reads using MiXCR and keeps one entry per CDR3 protein. The repertoire holds hundreds of thousands of distinct CDR3 sequences, with 13% as singletons. The sample here was PBMCs, taken before TCRalphabeta/CD19-depleted stem cell transplant. The gene calls are TRBV5-1 and TRBJ2-1, with TRBD1 matching 7 bases. This TCR was sampled from a girl aged 2-10 years with congenital amegakaryocytic thrombocytopenia, due to receive a stem cell transplant. The CDR3 DNA sequence: TGCGCCAGTGGAAAACAGGGGATCCGATACAATGAGCAGTTCTTC. Protein product: CASGKQGIRYNEQFF.